What follows are 13 T cell receptor beta chains derived from one specimen sequenced in a study of blood T cell repertoires in COVID-19. Generated by immunoSEQ multiplex PCR, the TCRdb table keeps only in-frame clones and is missing some. In the table there are 140,000 or so clones, approximately 80% of which are singletons. The sample comprised PBMCs or T cells enriched from blood (not recorded which). These receptors were collected from a woman aged 18-30 years who had been exposed to COVID-19.

The CDR3: CASSPGQEETQYF. CDR3 DNA sequence: TGTGCCAGCAGCCCGGGACAAGAAGAGACCCAGTACTTC. The chain links TRBV6-5 to TRBJ2-5; D is perhaps TRBD1 (6 bases). Between the trimmed V and J ends, which lost 6 bases and 3 bases, there was a span of 11 bases. CDR3 length: 13 residues. Germline assignment: CDR1 MNHEY and CDR2 SVGAGI.

The V gene is TRBV24-1, the J gene TRBJ2-1; D might be TRBD1 (6 bases). The CDR3 runs to 15 residues. V was pared by 4 bases and J by 8 bases, with 17 bases between. Looked up from germline, CDR1 is KGHDR and CDR2 is SFDVKD. CDR3 nucleotides: TGTGCCACCAGTGAGTCCGGGACACTAGGTTATGAGCAGTTCTTC. Residues: CATSESGTLGYEQFF.

The J gene is TRBJ2-1, the V gene TRBV7-2; the match to TRBD2 covers 9 bases. Trimming cost V 2 bases and J 7 bases; bases outside gene matches: 9. Germline assignment: CDR1 SGHTA and CDR2 FQGNSA. This CDR3 is built from 16 residues. This chain's CDR3 is CASSLSGSGSKNEQFF. CDR3 DNA sequence: TGTGCCAGCAGCTTATCGGGTAGCGGGAGTAAAAATGAGCAGTTCTTC.

The rearrangement uses TRBV19 and TRBJ2-1; 14 positions match TRBD2. Per germline, CDR1 LNHDA and CDR2 SQIVND (reference sequence). This CDR3 is 18 amino acids long. V was clipped by 5 bases and J by 3 bases; unmatched bases: 9. DNA for the CDR3: TGTGCCAGTAGTCCCCCCGGGACTAGCGGGAGAAACTACAATGAGCAGTTCTTC. This gives the protein CASSPPGTSGRNYNEQFF.

V usage is TRBV6-2 or TRBV6-3 and J usage is TRBJ2-1; 8 nucleotides align to TRBD2. The ends lost 2 bases at V and 5 bases at J; junction bases unmatched: 8. CDR3 length: 16 amino acids. Germline CDR1 and CDR2: MNHEY and SVGEGT. The CDR3, as DNA: TGTGCCAGCAGTTACGGGGGACTAGACCCCAACAATGAGCAGTTCTTC. Its protein product is CASSYGGLDPNNEQFF.

This clone was seen more than once but under ten times. The rearrangement links TRBV5-5 to TRBJ1-5; the D gene is possibly TRBD1 (6 bases). Germline CDR1 reads SGHKS; CDR2 reads YYEKEE (reference sequence). The CDR3 contains 14 residues. The ends were cut back, 3 bases at V and 7 bases at J, with 14 bases in the middle. CDR3 DNA: TGTGCCAGCAGCTACAGGGTATCAGGGCAGCCCCAGCATTTT. This sequence encodes CASSYRVSGQPQHF.

The V call is TRBV24-1, the J call TRBJ2-3; D may be TRBD2 (5 bases). Looked up from germline, CDR1 is KGHDR and CDR2 is SFDVKD. This CDR3 is built from 14 residues. Trimming removed 9 bases from V and 6 bases from J, with 18 bases in between. CDR3 protein: CATAAGATGDTQYF. DNA of the CDR3: TGTGCCACCGCAGCAGGAGCGACGGGGGATACGCAGTATTTT.

J is TRBJ2-7 and V is TRBV30, with D possibly matching TRBD2 (5 bases). Germline V gene lookup returns CDR1 GTSNPN and CDR2 SVGIG (reference sequence). V lost 5 bases and J 5 bases, leaving 19 bases between the germline ends. CDR3 length: 14 residues. The CDR3 DNA is TGTGCCTGGGGGGTCCGGCCATCGAGGGACGAGCAGTACTTC. Protein: CAWGVRPSRDEQYF.

V is TRBV19 and J is TRBJ2-5, with 8 bases lining up with TRBD2. Germline V gives CDR1 LNHDA, CDR2 SQIVND (reference sequence). V was clipped by 5 bases and J by 2 bases; unmatched bases: 19. The CDR3 has 19 residues. CDR3 region: CASSRAARGAGGEQETQYF. CDR3 coding DNA: TGTGCCAGTAGTCGGGCGGCCCGAGGGGCCGGGGGGGAGCAAGAGACCCAGTACTTC.

The chain links TRBV11-2 to TRBJ2-5; tentative D call: TRBD1 (5 bases). Germline loops: CDR1 SGHAT, CDR2 FQNNGV. V lost 0 bases and J lost 4, with 18 bases in between. This CDR3 is built from 17 residues. CDR3: CASSLDLGPGRGETQYF. CDR3 DNA sequence: TGTGCCAGCAGCTTAGATCTGGGCCCAGGGCGAGGAGAGACCCAGTACTTC.

The J gene is TRBJ1-5, the V gene TRBV30; weak D call: TRBD1 (6 bases). CDR3 size: 13 residues. V was trimmed by 3 bases and J by 7 bases, leaving 13 bases between them. CDR1 is GTSNPN, CDR2 SVGIG, per germline (reference sequence). The CDR3 region is CAWSWGPYQPQHF. CDR3 bases: TGTGCCTGGAGCTGGGGGCCTTACCAGCCCCAGCATTTT.

This clone was seen once. This chain links TRBV5-6 with TRBJ1-2; D call uncertain. The CDR3 is 14 residues long. V shed 0 bases and J shed 1 base, with 7 bases lying between them. Germline-derived CDR1 and CDR2 are SGHDT and YYEEEE. The CDR3: CASSLGQFNYGYTF. As DNA, the CDR3 is TGTGCCAGCAGCTTGGGGCAATTTAACTATGGCTACACCTTC.

This chain joins TRBV5-6 and TRBJ1-1, with D unclear. Trimming removed 10 bases at V and 5 bases at J, with 12 bases between. CDR3 size: 11 residues. Germline CDR1 is SGHDT and CDR2 is YYEEEE. The CDR3 DNA is TGTGCCTCTCAATCCGGGACTGAAGCTTTCTTT. This codes for CASQSGTEAFF.